What follows are 30 T cell receptor beta chains derived from one specimen sequenced in a study of a mutant IDH1 vaccine in newly diagnosed glioma. Sequencing used immunoSEQ multiplex PCR; TCRdb keeps in-frame clones, though not all of them. Altogether approximately 70,000 clones are present, just over 85% being singletons, with the ten largest covering approximately 2.6%. The time point: baseline, week 1 (first vaccination visit). Treatment defined: pre-vaccination baseline after standard-of-care therapy. Sequencing was performed on PBMCs, taken from a glioma patient treated with radiotherapy, temozolomide or both. These receptors were taken from a man aged 30 to 39 with glioma.

This clone came up once. The J gene is TRBJ1-4, the V gene TRBV28; 7 bases match TRBD1. The CDR3 sequence is 15 residues long. The V and J ends lost 5 bases and 2 bases, in that order; junction bases with no gene match: 5. The germline CDR1 and CDR2 sequences are MDHEN and SYDVKM. In nucleotides, the CDR3 is TGTGCCAGCAGTCAGACAGGGATCACTAATGAAAAACTGTTTTTT. It codes for CASSQTGITNEKLFF.

This chain links TRBV5-4 with TRBJ2-2, with D hard to call. The CDR3 is 13 amino acids. The germline V and J ends were trimmed by 4 bases and 6 bases, with 10 bases remaining between them. The germline gives CDR1 SGHNT, CDR2 YYREEE (reference sequence). The CDR3 region is CASSILGSGELFF. CDR3 bases: TGTGCCAGCAGCATATTGGGGTCCGGGGAGCTGTTTTTT.

This chain uses TRBV11-2 with TRBJ2-1; perhaps TRBD2 as D (5 bases). The CDR3 has 16 residues. V was trimmed by 0 bases and J by 9 bases, leaving 18 bases between them. Looked up from germline, CDR1 is SGHAT and CDR2 is FQNNGV. For the CDR3, the DNA is TGTGCCAGCAGCTTAGAGAGGGTAGGGTACAACGGTGAGCAGTTCTTC. Its protein is CASSLERVGYNGEQFF.

This clone was recorded once. Here the CDR3 reads CASSHLQSTDTQYF. The CDR3 DNA is TGTGCCAGCAGCCACTTACAGTCCACAGATACGCAGTATTTT. The chain joins TRBV2 to TRBJ2-3; no firm D call. The CDR3 is 14 amino acids. Trimming shortened V by 6 bases and J by 2 bases, and 12 bases separated the two germline ends. Germline assignment: CDR1 SNHLY and CDR2 FYNNEI.

The rearrangement joins TRBV5-5 to TRBJ1-1, with D possibly TRBD1 on 5 matching bases. Germline CDR1 is SGHKS and CDR2 is YYEKEE (reference sequence). Between the trimmed V and J ends, which lost 0 bases and 5 bases, there was a span of 11 bases. CDR3 length: 14 amino acids. CDR3 residues: CASSLDRGWTEAFF. DNA of the CDR3: TGTGCCAGCAGCTTGGATAGGGGCTGGACTGAAGCTTTCTTT.

The chain recombines TRBV11-2 with TRBJ2-7, with D perhaps TRBD1 or TRBD2 (5 bases each). Germline CDR1 reads SGHAT; CDR2 reads FQNNGV. With 0 bases removed from V and 2 bases from J, the gap between germline ends came to 8 bases. CDR3 length: 14 residues. CDR3: CASSLERGTYEQYF. The CDR3 DNA follows: TGTGCCAGCAGCTTAGAGAGGGGTACCTACGAGCAGTACTTC.

The chain uses TRBV7-2 and TRBJ2-7; D is perhaps TRBD2 (6 bases). Germline V gene sequence: CDR1 SGHTA, CDR2 FQGNSA. The germline V and J ends were trimmed by 0 bases and 4 bases, with 13 bases remaining between them. This CDR3 contains 15 residues. The CDR3 sequence is CASSLAPHAGYEQYF. The CDR3 DNA sequence: TGTGCCAGCAGCTTAGCGCCGCACGCGGGATACGAGCAGTACTTC.

The J gene is TRBJ2-1, the V gene TRBV6-6; 7 bases fit TRBD1. Germline V lookup: CDR1 MNHNY, CDR2 SVGAGI (reference sequence). V dropped 5 bases and J dropped 7; count of bases not matched to a gene: 5. The CDR3 totals 13 residues. The CDR3 is CASSNRGTNEQFF. The CDR3 coding sequence is TGTGCCAGCAGTAACAGGGGCACGAATGAGCAGTTCTTC.

The CDR3 spells CASSRGDRATDTQYF. CDR3 bases: TGCGCCAGCAGCAGAGGGGACAGGGCCACAGATACGCAGTATTTT. V gene TRBV5-1 combines with J gene TRBJ2-3; TRBD1 matches 9 bases. Germline V CDR1 and CDR2: SGHRS, YFSETQ. This CDR3 spans 15 amino acids. J was trimmed by 2 bases and V by 4 bases; bases with no gene match: 5.

The chain uses TRBV18 and TRBJ1-1; D is undetermined. Per germline, CDR1 KGHSH and CDR2 LQKENI. The V gene lost 2 bases and the J gene lost 3 bases, with 7 bases spanning the gap. This CDR3 spans 13 amino acids. CDR3 sequence (DNA): TGTGCCAGCTCACCAGCAAGGGACACTGAAGCTTTCTTT. Amino acids: CASSPARDTEAFF.

J is TRBJ1-2 and V is TRBV10-2, with 7 nucleotides matching TRBD1. Germline values: CDR1 WSHSY, CDR2 SAAADI. The ends lost 4 bases at V and 4 bases at J; junction bases unmatched: 6. The CDR3 extends over 14 amino acids. Written as DNA, the CDR3 is TGCGCCAGCAGTGGGACAGGTTTGGTCTATGGCTACACCTTC. Its protein product is CASSGTGLVYGYTF.

The chain is built from TRBV19 and TRBJ2-1, with TRBD2 identical over 9 bases. The CDR3 loop spans 13 amino acids. From germline, CDR1 is LNHDA and CDR2 SQIVND (reference sequence). V gave up 8 bases and J gave up 5 bases; unmatched junction bases: 4. CDR3 region: CASGRGGHNEQFF. For the CDR3, the DNA is TGTGCCAGTGGGCGGGGGGGCCACAATGAGCAGTTCTTC.

The chain uses TRBV7-9 and TRBJ1-1; 7 bases fit TRBD1. Germline CDR1 reads SEHNR; CDR2 reads FQNEAQ (reference sequence). The CDR3 sequence is 16 residues long. V shed 5 bases, J shed 1 base, and the junction held 10 bases outside the gene matches. CDR3 coding DNA: TGTGCCAGCAGCCCCTCCCCCTACAGGGGGAACACTGAAGCTTTCTTT. Translating it yields CASSPSPYRGNTEAFF.

The rearrangement joins TRBV5-1 to TRBJ1-4, with D uncertain. The CDR3 extends over 16 amino acids. Deletions cut 2 bases from V and 2 bases from J, with 13 bases between. From germline, CDR1 is SGHRS and CDR2 YFSETQ. The CDR3 DNA is TGCGCCAGCAGCTTCAAACATAGAACTACTAATGAAAAACTGTTTTTT. Protein product: CASSFKHRTTNEKLFF.

The chain joins TRBV6-1 to TRBJ2-5, with D uncertain. CDR1 MNHNS and CDR2 SASEGT come from the germline V gene. Trimming pared 8 bases from V and 2 bases from J, leaving 6 bases between. The CDR3 contains 11 residues. As DNA, the CDR3 is TGTGCCAGCCGCCGGCAAGAGACCCAGTACTTC. It translates to CASRRQETQYF.

V and J are TRBV2 and TRBJ1-1; unclear D gene. The germline V gene encodes CDR1 SNHLY and CDR2 FYNNEI. The length of the CDR3 is 14 residues. V gave up 3 bases and J gave up 0 bases, with 8 bases separating them. The CDR3 sequence is CASSDQRLNTEAFF. The CDR3 DNA follows: TGTGCCAGCAGTGACCAGAGGTTGAACACTGAAGCTTTCTTT.

The J gene is TRBJ1-2, the V gene TRBV4-1; TRBD1 agrees at 8 bases. CDR3 length: 15 residues. V trimming: 2 bases; J trimming: 2 bases; junction bases outside the gene matches: 4. The V gene's germline CDR1 is MGHRA and CDR2 YSYEKL. CDR3 loop: CASSQSGTGNYGYTF. The CDR3 DNA reads as TGCGCCAGCAGCCAATCCGGGACAGGAAACTATGGCTACACCTTC.

This chain uses TRBV15 with TRBJ1-1; a possible D gene is TRBD1 (6 bases). The CDR3 length is 17 residues. Trimming removed 0 bases at V and 4 bases at J, with 18 bases between. Per germline, CDR1 LNHNV and CDR2 YYDKDF (reference sequence). The CDR3 nucleotides are TGTGCCACCAGCAGAGATTTGGGACACAGTACGAGCACTGAAGCTTTCTTT. Amino acids: CATSRDLGHSTSTEAFF.

J is TRBJ1-2 and V is TRBV5-1; 8 nucleotides align to TRBD1. The junction had 19 bases not matched to a gene; V was cut back by 4 bases and J by 2 bases. Germline V gene data show CDR1 as SGHRS and CDR2 as YFSETQ. This CDR3 is 19 amino acids long. CDR3 protein: CASSPQGAQTFQSNYGYTF. The CDR3 DNA reads TGCGCCAGCAGCCCTCAGGGGGCCCAGACCTTCCAGTCCAACTATGGCTACACCTTC.

A note on this clone: Other DNA sequences in the sample encode the same CDR3. The chain employs TRBV19 and TRBJ2-2; 11 bases agree with TRBD2. The V gene end was trimmed by 8 bases and the J gene end by 4 bases; junction bases not matched to a gene: 9. This CDR3 comprises 16 residues. Germline V gives CDR1 LNHDA, CDR2 SQIVND (reference sequence). The CDR3 loop reads CASSLAGAPGTGELFF. In nucleotides, the CDR3 is TGTGCCAGTTCACTAGCGGGGGCTCCGGGCACCGGGGAGCTGTTTTTT. Using reference TRBV19 and TRBJ2-2 for the parts outside the CDR3, the full variable domain is DGGITQSPKYLFRKEGQNVTLSCEQNLNHDAMYWYRQDPGQGLRLIYYSQIVNDFQKGDIAEGYSVSREKKESFPLTVTSAQKNPTAFYLCASSLAGAPGTGELFFGEGSRLTVL.

This clone was observed a handful of times. The chain recombines TRBV27 with TRBJ2-7; 8 bases are shared with TRBD1. In germline, CDR1 is MNHEY, CDR2 SMNVEV (reference sequence). Trimming at V came to 6 bases and at J to 6 bases, leaving 7 bases not matched to a gene. This CDR3 spans 13 amino acids. The CDR3 is CASSGSGGFEQYF. CDR3 in DNA: TGTGCCAGCAGCGGTTCAGGGGGCTTCGAGCAGTACTTC.

J is TRBJ1-4 and V is TRBV5-1; 8 nucleotides agree with TRBD1. In germline, CDR1 is SGHRS, CDR2 YFSETQ. With V trimmed by 3 bases and J by 7 bases, 11 bases remained unmatched. There are 16 residues in the CDR3. This CDR3 reads CASSSDNRGKGEKLFF. For the CDR3, the DNA is TGCGCCAGCAGCTCAGATAACAGGGGGAAGGGTGAAAAACTGTTTTTT.

This chain links TRBV5-6 with TRBJ2-5; D possibly corresponds to TRBD1 (5 bases). Germline V CDR1 and CDR2: SGHDT, YYEEEE. The CDR3 totals 14 residues. Trimming cost V 4 bases and J 3 bases, with 13 bases left between them. The CDR3 spells CASSLTVRKETQYF. CDR3 sequence (DNA): TGTGCCAGCAGCCTGACAGTCCGAAAAGAGACCCAGTACTTC.

This chain uses TRBV9 with TRBJ1-2, with D unresolved. With 3 bases removed from V and 4 bases from J, the gap between germline ends came to 16 bases. CDR3 length: 15 amino acids. Germline loops: CDR1 SGDLS, CDR2 YYNGEE. CDR3 sequence (DNA): TGTGCCAGCAGCGCCAACCGCGGTCGGGGCTATGGCTACACCTTC. Residues: CASSANRGRGYGYTF.

This sequence joins TRBV28 and TRBJ1-2; no clear D gene. The CDR3 contains 12 residues. Per the germline V gene, CDR1 is MDHEN and CDR2 is SYDVKM. The V end lost 6 bases, the J end lost 7 bases, and 12 bases lay between the germline ends. CDR3 residues: CASSFGTLGYTF. The CDR3 bases are TGTGCCAGCAGCTTCGGAACCCTTGGCTACACCTTC.

V gene TRBV6-5 combines with J gene TRBJ2-3; D is unresolved. V was trimmed by 0 bases and J by 7 bases, leaving 2 bases between them. Germline assignment: CDR1 MNHEY and CDR2 SVGAGI. The CDR3 has 11 amino acids. CDR3 nucleotides: TGTGCCAGCAGTTACTCTTATACGCAGTATTTT. As protein: CASSYSYTQYF.

This chain joins TRBV16 and TRBJ2-5; D is perhaps TRBD1 (5 bases). Between the trimmed V and J ends, which lost 1 base and 2 bases, there was a span of 14 bases. The CDR3 contains 16 residues. Per the germline V gene, CDR1 is KGHSY and CDR2 is FQNENV. The chain's CDR3 is CASSQWPGITQETQYF. The CDR3 DNA sequence: TGTGCCAGCAGCCAATGGCCAGGGATAACGCAAGAGACCCAGTACTTC.

This chain connects TRBV27 to TRBJ2-7; 8 bases match TRBD1. With V trimmed by 5 bases and J by 5 bases, 5 bases remained unmatched. Germline V gives CDR1 MNHEY, CDR2 SMNVEV (reference sequence). The CDR3 sequence is 13 residues long. This CDR3 is CASSQDRANEQYF. The CDR3 nucleotides read TGTGCCAGCAGTCAGGACAGGGCCAACGAGCAGTACTTC.

This chain uses TRBV6-5 with TRBJ2-1; D is possibly TRBD1 or TRBD2 (5 bases each). Germline V gene data show CDR1 as MNHEY and CDR2 as SVGAGI. The CDR3 has 15 residues. Trimming stripped 6 bases from V and 2 bases from J, with 14 bases between. In DNA, the CDR3 is TGTGCCAGCAGAACCGGGACCCTTACCTACAATGAGCAGTTCTTC. Protein: CASRTGTLTYNEQFF.

The chain is built from TRBV6-1 and TRBJ1-6, with TRBD1 identical over 8 bases. CDR3 size: 16 residues. Germline CDR1 is MNHNS and CDR2 is SASEGT. V dropped 2 bases and J dropped 12; count of bases not matched to a gene: 12. The CDR3 sequence: CASSEWERTGKVPLHF. The CDR3 DNA sequence: TGTGCCAGCAGTGAATGGGAGCGGACAGGGAAGGTACCCCTCCACTTT.